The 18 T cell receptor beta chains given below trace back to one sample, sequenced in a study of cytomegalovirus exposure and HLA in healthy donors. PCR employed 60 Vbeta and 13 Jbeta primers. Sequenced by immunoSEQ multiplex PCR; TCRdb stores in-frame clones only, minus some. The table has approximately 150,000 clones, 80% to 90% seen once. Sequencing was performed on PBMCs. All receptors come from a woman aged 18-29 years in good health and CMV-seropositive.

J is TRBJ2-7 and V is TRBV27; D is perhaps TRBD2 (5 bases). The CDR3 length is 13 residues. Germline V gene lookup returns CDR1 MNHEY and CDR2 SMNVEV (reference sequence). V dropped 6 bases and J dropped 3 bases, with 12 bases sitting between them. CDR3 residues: CASSHGVNYEQYF. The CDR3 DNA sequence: TGTGCCAGCAGCCACGGGGTCAACTACGAGCAGTACTTC.

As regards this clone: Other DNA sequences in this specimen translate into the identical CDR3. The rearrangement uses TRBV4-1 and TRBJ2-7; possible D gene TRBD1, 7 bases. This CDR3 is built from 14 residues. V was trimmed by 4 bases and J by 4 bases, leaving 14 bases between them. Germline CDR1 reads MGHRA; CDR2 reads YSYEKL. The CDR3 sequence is CASSPGQAGYEQYF. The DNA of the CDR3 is TGCGCCAGCAGCCCTGGACAGGCGGGATACGAGCAGTACTTC.

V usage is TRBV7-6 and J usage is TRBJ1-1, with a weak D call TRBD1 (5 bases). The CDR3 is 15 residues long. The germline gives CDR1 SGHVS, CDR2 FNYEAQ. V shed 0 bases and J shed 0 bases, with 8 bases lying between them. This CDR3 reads CASSLAGRVNTEAFF. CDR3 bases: TGTGCCAGCAGCTTAGCGGGCAGGGTGAACACTGAAGCTTTCTTT.

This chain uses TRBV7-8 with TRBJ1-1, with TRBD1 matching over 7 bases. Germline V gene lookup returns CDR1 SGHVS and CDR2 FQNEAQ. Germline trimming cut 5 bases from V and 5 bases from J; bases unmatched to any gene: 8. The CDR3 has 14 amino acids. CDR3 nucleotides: TGTGCCAGCAGCCTTAACAGGGGTGCAACTGAAGCTTTCTTT. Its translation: CASSLNRGATEAFF.

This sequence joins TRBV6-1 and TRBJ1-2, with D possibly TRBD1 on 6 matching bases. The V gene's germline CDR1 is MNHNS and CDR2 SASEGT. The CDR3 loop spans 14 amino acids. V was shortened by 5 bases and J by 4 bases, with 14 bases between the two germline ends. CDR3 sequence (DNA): TGTGCCAGCAGTCCCGACAGGCAGGCCTATGGCTACACCTTC. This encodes CASSPDRQAYGYTF.

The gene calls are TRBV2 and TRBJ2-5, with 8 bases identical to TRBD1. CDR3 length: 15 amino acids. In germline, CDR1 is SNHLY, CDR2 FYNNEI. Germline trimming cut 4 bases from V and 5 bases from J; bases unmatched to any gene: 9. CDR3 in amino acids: CASSGSRGRGETQYF. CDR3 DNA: TGTGCCAGCAGTGGGTCCAGGGGGCGTGGGGAGACCCAGTACTTC.

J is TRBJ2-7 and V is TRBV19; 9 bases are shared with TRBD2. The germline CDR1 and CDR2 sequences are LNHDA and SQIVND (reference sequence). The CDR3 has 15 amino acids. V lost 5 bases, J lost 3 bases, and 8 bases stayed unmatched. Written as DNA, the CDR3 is TGTGCCAGTAGTTTCATGAGCGGGGGGAGCTACGAGCAGTACTTC. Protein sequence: CASSFMSGGSYEQYF.

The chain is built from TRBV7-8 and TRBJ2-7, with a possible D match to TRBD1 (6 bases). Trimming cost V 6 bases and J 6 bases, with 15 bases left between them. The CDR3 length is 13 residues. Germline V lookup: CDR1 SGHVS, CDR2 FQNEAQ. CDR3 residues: CASSRGFRGEQYF. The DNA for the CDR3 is TGTGCCAGCAGTAGGGGTTTCAGGGGCGAGCAGTACTTC.

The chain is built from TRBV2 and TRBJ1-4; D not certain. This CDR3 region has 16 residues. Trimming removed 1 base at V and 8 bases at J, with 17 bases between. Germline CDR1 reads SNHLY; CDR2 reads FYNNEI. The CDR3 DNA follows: TGTGCCAGCAGTGAAGATAGGCCACAGAACAGCGAAAAACTGTTTTTT. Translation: CASSEDRPQNSEKLFF.

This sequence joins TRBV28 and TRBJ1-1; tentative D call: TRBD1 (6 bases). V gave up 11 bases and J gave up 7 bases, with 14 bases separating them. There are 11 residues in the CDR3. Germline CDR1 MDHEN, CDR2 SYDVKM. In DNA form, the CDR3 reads TGTGCCGCGGGGGGCGGAAATGAAGCTTTCTTT. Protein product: CAAGGGNEAFF.

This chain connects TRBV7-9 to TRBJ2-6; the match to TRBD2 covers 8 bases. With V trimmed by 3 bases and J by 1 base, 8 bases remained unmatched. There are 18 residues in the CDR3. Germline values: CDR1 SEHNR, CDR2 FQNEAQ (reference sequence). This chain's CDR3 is CASSLGMIAGSGANVLTF. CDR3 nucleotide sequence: TGTGCCAGCAGCTTGGGCATGATAGCGGGGTCTGGGGCCAACGTCCTGACTTTC.

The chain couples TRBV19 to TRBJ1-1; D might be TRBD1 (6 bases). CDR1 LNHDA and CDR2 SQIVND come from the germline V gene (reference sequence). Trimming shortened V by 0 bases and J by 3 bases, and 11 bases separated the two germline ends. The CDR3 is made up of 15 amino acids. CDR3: CASSIDTGQDTEAFF. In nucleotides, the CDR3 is TGTGCCAGTAGTATAGATACGGGACAAGACACTGAAGCTTTCTTT.

CDR3 region: CASSPNRVQGQETQYF. CDR3 bases: TGTGCCAGCTCACCAAACAGAGTGCAGGGCCAAGAGACCCAGTACTTC. V is TRBV18 and J is TRBJ2-5; D possibly corresponds to TRBD1 (5 bases). V lost 2 bases and J lost 1, with 14 bases in between. The germline CDR1 and CDR2 sequences are KGHSH and LQKENI. The CDR3 is 16 amino acids.

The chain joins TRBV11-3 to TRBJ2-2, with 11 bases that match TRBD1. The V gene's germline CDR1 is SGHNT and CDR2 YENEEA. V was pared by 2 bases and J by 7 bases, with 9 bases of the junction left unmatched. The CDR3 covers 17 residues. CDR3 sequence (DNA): TGTGCCAGCAGCTTAAGGACAGGGGGCAGTGTTGGCGGGGAGCTGTTTTTT. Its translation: CASSLRTGGSVGGELFF.

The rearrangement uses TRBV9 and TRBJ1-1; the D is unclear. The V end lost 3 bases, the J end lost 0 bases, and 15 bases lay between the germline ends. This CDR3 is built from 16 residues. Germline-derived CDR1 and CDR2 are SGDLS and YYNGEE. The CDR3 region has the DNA TGTGCCAGCAGCGCTCTCACAAGAGGTATGAACACTGAAGCTTTCTTT. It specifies CASSALTRGMNTEAFF.

The CDR3 nucleotides are TGTGCCAGCAGTGAGGAGGGGATCTATGGCTACACCTTC. As protein: CASSEEGIYGYTF. The chain joins TRBV25-1 to TRBJ1-2; D possibly corresponds to TRBD1 (5 bases). CDR3 length: 13 residues. V lost 3 bases, J lost 4 bases, and 9 bases lay in between. Germline-derived CDR1 and CDR2 are MGHDK and SYGVNS.

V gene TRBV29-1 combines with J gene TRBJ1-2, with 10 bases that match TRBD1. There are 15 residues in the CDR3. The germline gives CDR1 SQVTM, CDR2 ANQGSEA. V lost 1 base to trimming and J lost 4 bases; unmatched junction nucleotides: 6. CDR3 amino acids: CSVEGPGTGVYGYTF. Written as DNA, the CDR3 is TGCAGCGTTGAAGGGCCTGGGACAGGGGTCTATGGCTACACCTTC.

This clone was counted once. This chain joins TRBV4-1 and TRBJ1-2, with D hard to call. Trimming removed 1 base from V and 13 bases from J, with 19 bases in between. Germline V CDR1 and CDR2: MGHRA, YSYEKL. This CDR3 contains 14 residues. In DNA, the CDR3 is TGCGCCAGCAGCCAAGGGGCAGGCCTCGGCAAAGTCACCTTC. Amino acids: CASSQGAGLGKVTF.